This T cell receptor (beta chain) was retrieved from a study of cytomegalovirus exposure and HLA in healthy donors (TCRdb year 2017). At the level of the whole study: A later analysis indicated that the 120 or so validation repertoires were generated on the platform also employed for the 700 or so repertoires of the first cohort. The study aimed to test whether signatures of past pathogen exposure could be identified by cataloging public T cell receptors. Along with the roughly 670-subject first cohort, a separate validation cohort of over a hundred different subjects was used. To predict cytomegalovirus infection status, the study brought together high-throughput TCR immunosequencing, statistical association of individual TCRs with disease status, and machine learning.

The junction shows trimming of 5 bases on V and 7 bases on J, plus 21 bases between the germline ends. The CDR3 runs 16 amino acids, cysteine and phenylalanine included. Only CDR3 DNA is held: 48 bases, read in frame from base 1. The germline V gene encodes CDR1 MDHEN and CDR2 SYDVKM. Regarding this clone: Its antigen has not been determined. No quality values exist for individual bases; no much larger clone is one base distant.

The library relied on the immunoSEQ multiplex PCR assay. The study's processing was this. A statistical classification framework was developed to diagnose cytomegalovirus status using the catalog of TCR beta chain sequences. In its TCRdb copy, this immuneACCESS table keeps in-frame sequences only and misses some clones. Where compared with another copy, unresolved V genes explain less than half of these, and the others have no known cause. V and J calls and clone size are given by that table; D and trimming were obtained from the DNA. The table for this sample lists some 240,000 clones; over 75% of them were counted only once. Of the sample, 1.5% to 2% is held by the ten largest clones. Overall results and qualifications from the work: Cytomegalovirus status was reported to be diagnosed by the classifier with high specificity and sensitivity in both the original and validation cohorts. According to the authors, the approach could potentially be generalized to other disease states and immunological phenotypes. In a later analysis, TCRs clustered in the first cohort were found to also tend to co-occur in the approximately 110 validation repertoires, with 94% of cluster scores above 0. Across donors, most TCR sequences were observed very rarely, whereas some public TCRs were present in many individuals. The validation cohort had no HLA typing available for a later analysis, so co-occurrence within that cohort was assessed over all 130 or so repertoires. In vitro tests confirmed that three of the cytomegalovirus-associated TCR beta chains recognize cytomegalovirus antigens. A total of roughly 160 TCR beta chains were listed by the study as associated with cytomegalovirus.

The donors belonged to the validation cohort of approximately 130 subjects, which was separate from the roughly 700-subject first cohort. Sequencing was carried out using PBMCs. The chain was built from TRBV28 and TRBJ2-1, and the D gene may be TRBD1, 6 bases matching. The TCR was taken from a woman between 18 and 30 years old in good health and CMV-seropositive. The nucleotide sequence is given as TGTGCCAGCAGTCAACTCATGGGGGCCCTTGATAATGAGCAGTTCTTC. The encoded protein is CASSQLMGALDNEQFF. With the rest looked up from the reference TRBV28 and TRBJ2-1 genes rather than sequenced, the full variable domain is DVKVTQSSRYLVKRTGEKVFLECVQDMDHENMFWYRQDPGLGLRLIYFSYDVKMKEKGDIPEGYSVSREKKERFSLILESASTNQTSMYLCASSQLMGALDNEQFFGPGTRLTVL.